One sample yielded the 26 T cell receptor beta chains listed below, sequenced in a study of human T cells and chemical hapten exposure. MiXCR was run by TCRdb on the RACE reads, yielding one entry per CDR3 protein. The sample carries more than 300,000 distinct CDR3 sequences, 5.5% recorded once. The time point: pre-sensitization, week 0. Specified treatment: therapeutic diphenylcyclopropenone sensitization with weekly scalp DPC. The sequences come from whole blood, collected in connection with sensitization to the hapten diphenylcyclopropenone (DPC). Receptors originate from a woman aged 18-35 years with alopecia areata. Some clones in this sample may be carry-over from other donors' samples.

Comment on this clonotype: Mismatch with germline at one junction end may stem from a read error. The CDR3 reads CSVERGRTVTQYF. For the CDR3, the DNA is TGCAGCGTTGAAAGGGGGAGGACAGTTACGCAGTATTTT. The rearrangement joins TRBV29-1 to TRBJ2-3; the D gene could be TRBD1 or TRBD2 (6 bases each). The CDR3 is 13 residues long. Germline V gives CDR1 SQVTM, CDR2 ANQGSEA.

This clonotype was seen ten or more times. This chain links TRBV11-2 with TRBJ2-3; 8 positions agree with TRBD1. The CDR3 consists of 18 residues. V was clipped by 1 base and J by 3 bases; unmatched bases: 12. The germline gives CDR1 SGHAT, CDR2 FQNNGV. This CDR3 reads CASSLVAPGQGMTDTQYF. The CDR3, as DNA: TGTGCCAGCAGCTTAGTGGCCCCAGGACAGGGTATGACAGATACGCAGTATTTT.

This chain uses TRBV5-6 with TRBJ2-5, with D possibly being TRBD2 (5 bases). The length of the CDR3 is 15 residues. Trimming removed 0 bases from V and 1 base from J, with 10 bases in between. The germline CDR1 and CDR2 sequences are SGHDT and YYEEEE. CDR3 nucleotide sequence: TGTGCCAGCAGCTTGGACCCCGGAGGCCAAGAGACCCAGTACTTC. Its translation is CASSLDPGGQETQYF.

The V call is TRBV7-8, the J call TRBJ2-1; D is perhaps TRBD1 (6 bases). Per the germline V gene, CDR1 is SGHVS and CDR2 is FQNEAQ. The V and J ends lost 8 bases and 10 bases respectively, with 12 bases between them. This CDR3 comprises 11 residues. The CDR3 spells CASALQGEQFF. DNA of the CDR3: TGTGCCAGCGCCCTTCAGGGGGAGCAGTTCTTC.

In this sample, this clonotype turned up a few times. The chain uses TRBV5-1 and TRBJ2-2, with D hard to call. The germline V gene has CDR1 SGHRS and CDR2 YFSETQ. V gave up 0 bases and J gave up 5 bases, with 17 bases separating them. This CDR3 has 17 amino acids. The CDR3 DNA reads TGCGCCAGCAGCTTGGGGGTCGATGCGAGGAGTACCGGGGAGCTGTTTTTT. This translates into CASSLGVDARSTGELFF.

This clonotype has a handful of counts. The chain is built from TRBV5-5 and TRBJ2-3, with D perhaps matching TRBD1 or TRBD2 (5 bases each). Trimming stripped 6 bases from V and 5 bases from J, with 25 bases between. This CDR3 comprises 17 residues. From germline, CDR1 is SGHKS and CDR2 YYEKEE (reference sequence). CDR3 protein: CASTPGIGAGSEDTQYF. The CDR3 DNA reads TGTGCCAGCACCCCGGGAATAGGCGCAGGGTCGGAAGATACGCAGTATTTT. Using reference TRBV5-5 and TRBJ2-3 for the parts outside the CDR3, the full variable domain is DAGVTQSPTHLIKTRGQQVTLRCSPISGHKSVSWYQQVLGQGPQFIFQYYEKEERGRGNFPDRFSARQFPNYSSELNVNALLLGDSALYLCASTPGIGAGSEDTQYFGPGTRLTVL.

The table lists this clonotype with a few counts. The CDR3 bases are TGTGCCAGCAGTGAGCTTCCCTTGGCGGCAGGGGACCGCGAGCAGTACTTC. Translated: CASSELPLAAGDREQYF. This chain connects TRBV6-1 to TRBJ2-7; tentatively, D is TRBD1 (6 bases). Deletions cut 3 bases from V and 6 bases from J, with 24 bases between. The germline V gene encodes CDR1 MNHNS and CDR2 SASEGT. The CDR3 runs to 17 residues.

The chain combines TRBV5-6 with TRBJ1-2; TRBD1 agrees at 9 bases. The germline CDR1 and CDR2 sequences are SGHDT and YYEEEE. This CDR3 comprises 18 residues. Trimming removed 4 bases from V and 6 bases from J; junction bases left unmatched: 19. In DNA form, the CDR3 reads TGTGCCAGCAGCCGTACCGGGAACAGGGGGCGCGAAATGGATGGCTACACCTTC. The encoded protein is CASSRTGNRGREMDGYTF.

This chain links TRBV20-1 with TRBJ1-1, with 7 bases fitting TRBD1. The V and J ends lost 0 bases and 1 base, in that order; junction bases with no gene match: 14. CDR3 length: 18 residues. Germline V lookup: CDR1 DFQATT, CDR2 SNEGSKA (reference sequence). In DNA, the CDR3 is TGCAGTGCTAGAGATACGAGACAGGGAGGATTAAGGAACACTGAAGCTTTCTTT. Translating gives CSARDTRQGGLRNTEAFF.

In its sample, this clonotype was seen a few times. This chain links TRBV20-1 with TRBJ2-1; possible D gene TRBD1, 6 bases. V dropped 2 bases and J dropped 0 bases, with 17 bases sitting between them. The CDR3 is 17 residues long. The germline V gene has CDR1 DFQATT and CDR2 SNEGSKA (reference sequence). The CDR3 DNA follows: TGCAGTGCTAGAATTCCCGGGACACGGAGCTCCTACAATGAGCAGTTCTTC. Protein product: CSARIPGTRSSYNEQFF.

This clonotype was seen only a few times. The V gene is TRBV10-3, the J gene TRBJ1-4, with D hard to call. Germline V gene data show CDR1 as ENHRY and CDR2 as SYGVKD. This CDR3 comprises 14 residues. Trimming removed 5 bases at V and 2 bases at J, with 9 bases between. The CDR3 bases are TGTGCCATCAGTTCGACCGGGACTAATGAAAAACTGTTTTTT. It translates to CAISSTGTNEKLFF.

In its sample, this clonotype was seen a few times. The V and J genes are TRBV2 and TRBJ2-3; 7 positions match TRBD2. Germline V lookup: CDR1 SNHLY, CDR2 FYNNEI. V lost 6 bases to trimming and J lost 3 bases; unmatched junction nucleotides: 9. This CDR3 is 15 amino acids long. The CDR3 protein is CASRPGLAATDTQYF. The CDR3 DNA sequence: TGTGCCAGCAGGCCTGGGCTAGCGGCAACAGATACGCAGTATTTT.

The chain is built from TRBV20-1 and TRBJ1-1; maybe TRBD1 (6 bases). V gave up 3 bases and J gave up 0 bases, with 14 bases separating them. The V gene's germline CDR1 is DFQATT and CDR2 SNEGSKA (reference sequence). The CDR3 contains 15 residues. CDR3 sequence (DNA): TGCAGTGCTAGTACGACAGGAGGAATGAACACTGAAGCTTTCTTT. Residues: CSASTTGGMNTEAFF.

The sample holds a few counts of this clonotype. CDR3 nucleotides: TGTGCCAGCAGCCCTCTAGCGGGGCCCTACAATGAGCAGTTCTTC. Translated: CASSPLAGPYNEQFF. The rearrangement links TRBV5-6 to TRBJ2-1; 9 bases are a match to TRBD2. Germline values: CDR1 SGHDT, CDR2 YYEEEE. V was pared by 4 bases and J by 2 bases, with 4 bases of the junction left unmatched. The CDR3 length is 15 residues.

The CDR3 DNA is TGTGCCAGCAGCTCTTGGACAGGGGGCACCGGGGAGCTGTTTTTT. It encodes CASSSWTGGTGELFF. This chain links TRBV7-9 with TRBJ2-2, with 10 bases lining up with TRBD1. Germline trimming cut 4 bases from V and 4 bases from J; bases unmatched to any gene: 3. The CDR3 spans 15 residues. Per the germline V gene, CDR1 is SEHNR and CDR2 is FQNEAQ (reference sequence). Using reference TRBV7-9 and TRBJ2-2 for the parts outside the CDR3, the full variable domain is DTGVSQNPRHKITKRGQNVTFRCDPISEHNRLYWYRQTLGQGPEFLTYFQNEAQLEKSRLLSDRFSAERPKGSFSTLEIQRTEQGDSAMYLCASSSWTGGTGELFFGEGSRLTVL.

Only a few counts were recorded for this clonotype. The V and J genes are TRBV6-5 and TRBJ2-3; D is unclear. CDR1 MNHEY and CDR2 SVGAGI come from the germline V gene. The CDR3 extends over 14 amino acids. V lost 0 bases and J 5 bases, leaving 9 bases between the germline ends. The DNA for the CDR3 is TGTGCCAGCAGTTACTCGACGGTTAGAGATACGCAGTATTTT. This codes for CASSYSTVRDTQYF.

This clonotype occurred many times. The chain couples TRBV12-3 or TRBV12-4 to TRBJ2-1; the match to TRBD2 covers 9 bases. CDR3 length: 15 amino acids. J gave up 8 bases and V 3 bases, and 8 bases lay outside the gene matches. This chain's CDR3 is CASSLRGGGAYEQFF. CDR3 bases: TGTGCCAGCAGTTTGCGCGGCGGGGGGGCGTATGAGCAGTTCTTC.

The chain has TRBV5-1 and TRBJ2-5; D tentatively reads TRBD1 or TRBD2 (6 bases each). Germline values: CDR1 SGHRS, CDR2 YFSETQ. Trimming stripped 4 bases from V and 1 base from J, with 11 bases between. The CDR3 has 14 residues. CDR3: CASSPWGAQETQYF. CDR3 DNA: TGCGCCAGCAGCCCGTGGGGGGCCCAAGAGACCCAGTACTTC.

V usage is TRBV2 and J usage is TRBJ2-7, with 14 nucleotides matching TRBD2. V shed 8 bases and J 6 bases; nucleotides not matched to a gene: 9. This CDR3 comprises 15 residues. Germline V CDR1 and CDR2: SNHLY, FYNNEI. CDR3 sequence reads: CASQGLAGGKPEQYF. CDR3 DNA sequence: TGTGCCAGCCAAGGACTAGCGGGGGGCAAACCCGAGCAGTACTTC.

This rearrangement joins TRBV12-3 or TRBV12-4 to TRBJ1-2; D unclear. Deletions cut 2 bases from V and 2 bases from J, with 21 bases between. The CDR3 has 18 amino acids. In nucleotides, the CDR3 is TGTGCCAGCAGTTTAAAGTTTGCGAGGGAGGTCAAAAACTATGGCTACACCTTC. As protein: CASSLKFAREVKNYGYTF.

This clonotype was seen ten or more times. This chain connects TRBV5-1 to TRBJ2-3, with a possible D match to TRBD1 (6 bases). This CDR3 is 14 amino acids long. CDR1 is SGHRS, CDR2 YFSETQ, per germline. The V end lost 2 bases, the J end lost 4 bases, and 11 bases lay between the germline ends. CDR3 DNA: TGCGCCAGCAGCTTCGGACAGCGCGCAGATACGCAGTATTTT. It encodes CASSFGQRADTQYF.

The chain recombines TRBV4-2 with TRBJ1-2; D is ambiguous. The germline V and J ends were trimmed by 1 base and 4 bases, with 13 bases remaining between them. CDR3 length: 15 residues. Germline V gene data show CDR1 as LGHNA and CDR2 as YNFKEQ. CDR3 loop: CASSQGEILTYGYTF. The CDR3 DNA reads as TGTGCCAGCAGCCAAGGAGAAATTTTGACCTATGGCTACACCTTC.

This clonotype was found a few times. The rearrangement uses TRBV14 and TRBJ1-1, with 7 bases lining up with TRBD1. V dropped 4 bases and J dropped 1; count of bases not matched to a gene: 15. CDR1 and CDR2 (germline): SGHDN, FVKESK. The length of the CDR3 is 18 residues. The CDR3 DNA is TGTGCCAGCAGCCCGTTCCGGACAGGCCAACGTAGGAACACTGAAGCTTTCTTT. Translation gives CASSPFRTGQRRNTEAFF.

Only a few counts were recorded for this clonotype. The gene calls are TRBV6-2 or TRBV6-3 and TRBJ2-3; 9 nucleotides align to TRBD2. The CDR3 contains 15 residues. Germline V gene sequence: CDR1 MNHEY, CDR2 SVGEGT. Trimming cost V 3 bases and J 4 bases; bases outside gene matches: 5. The CDR3 reads CASSYAGGPSDTQYF. CDR3 coding DNA: TGTGCCAGCAGTTATGCGGGGGGGCCTTCAGATACGCAGTATTTT.

There are a few counts of this clonotype. CDR3 sequence (DNA): TGTGCCAGCAGCCTCCGGACAGGGGCGGACGAGCAGTACTTC. Encoded protein: CASSLRTGADEQYF. The V call is TRBV4-2, the J call TRBJ2-7; TRBD1 agrees at 9 bases. The junction had 6 bases not matched to a gene; V was cut back by 4 bases and J by 5 bases. Germline V gives CDR1 LGHNA, CDR2 YNFKEQ. The CDR3 length is 14 residues.

Many counts were recorded for this clonotype. The chain has TRBV9 and TRBJ2-6; D uncertain. The germline CDR1 and CDR2 sequences are SGDLS and YYNGEE. This CDR3 has 12 amino acids. The V gene lost 7 bases and the J gene lost 3 bases, with 5 bases spanning the gap. The CDR3 is CASLGGANVLTF. In DNA, the CDR3 is TGTGCCAGCCTAGGTGGGGCCAACGTCCTGACTTTC.